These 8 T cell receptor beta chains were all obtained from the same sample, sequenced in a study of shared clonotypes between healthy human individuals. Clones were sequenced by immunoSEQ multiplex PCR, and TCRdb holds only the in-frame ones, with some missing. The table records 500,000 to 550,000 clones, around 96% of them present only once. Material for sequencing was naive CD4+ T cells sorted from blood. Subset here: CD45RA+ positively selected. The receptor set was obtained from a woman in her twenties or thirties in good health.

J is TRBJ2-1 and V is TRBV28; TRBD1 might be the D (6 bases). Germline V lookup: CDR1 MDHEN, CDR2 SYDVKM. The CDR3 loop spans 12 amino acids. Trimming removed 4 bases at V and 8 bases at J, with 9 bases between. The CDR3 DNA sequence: TGTGCCAGCAGTTCACAGGGCTATGAGCAGTTCTTC. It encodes CASSSQGYEQFF.

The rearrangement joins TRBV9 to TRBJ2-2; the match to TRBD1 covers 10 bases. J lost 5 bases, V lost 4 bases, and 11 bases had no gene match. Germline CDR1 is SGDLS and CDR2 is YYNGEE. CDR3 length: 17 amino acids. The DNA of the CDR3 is TGTGCCAGCAGCTCCCTTCGGGGGACAGGGGCGACCGGGGAGCTGTTTTTT. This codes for CASSSLRGTGATGELFF.

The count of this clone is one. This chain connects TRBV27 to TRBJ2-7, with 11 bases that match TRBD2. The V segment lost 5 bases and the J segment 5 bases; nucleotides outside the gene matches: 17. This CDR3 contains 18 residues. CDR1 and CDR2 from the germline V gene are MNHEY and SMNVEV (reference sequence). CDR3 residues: CASSRVGGTTSGNHEQYF. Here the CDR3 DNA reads TGTGCCAGCAGTCGTGTGGGCGGGACGACTAGCGGGAACCACGAGCAGTACTTC.

CDR3 loop: CASSLSAGDNTGELFF. DNA of the CDR3: TGTGCCAGCAGCTTAAGTGCGGGAGATAACACCGGGGAGCTGTTTTTT. The rearrangement links TRBV5-4 to TRBJ2-2, with 7 bases aligning to TRBD2. Germline V CDR1 and CDR2: SGHNT, YYREEE (reference sequence). This CDR3 has 16 residues. V lost 2 bases, J lost 2 bases, and 6 bases stayed unmatched.

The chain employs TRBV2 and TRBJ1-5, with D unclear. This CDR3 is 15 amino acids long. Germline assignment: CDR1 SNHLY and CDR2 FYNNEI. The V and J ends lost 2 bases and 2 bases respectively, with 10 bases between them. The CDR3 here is CASSEQTLGNQPQHF. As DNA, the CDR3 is TGTGCCAGCAGTGAACAGACCTTAGGCAATCAGCCCCAGCATTTT.

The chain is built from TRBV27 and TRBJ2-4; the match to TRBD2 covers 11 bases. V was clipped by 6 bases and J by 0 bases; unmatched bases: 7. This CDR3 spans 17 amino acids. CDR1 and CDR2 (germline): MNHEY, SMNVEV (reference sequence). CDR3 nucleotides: TGTGCCAGCAGCCAGGGACTAGCGGAGCTAGCCAAAAACATTCAGTACTTC. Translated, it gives CASSQGLAELAKNIQYF.

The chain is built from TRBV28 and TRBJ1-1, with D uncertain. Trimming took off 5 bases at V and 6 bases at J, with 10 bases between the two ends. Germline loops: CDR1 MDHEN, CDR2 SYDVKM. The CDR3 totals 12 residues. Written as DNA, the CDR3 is TGTGCCAGCAGTACAGAGTTGGCTGAAGCTTTCTTT. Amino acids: CASSTELAEAFF.

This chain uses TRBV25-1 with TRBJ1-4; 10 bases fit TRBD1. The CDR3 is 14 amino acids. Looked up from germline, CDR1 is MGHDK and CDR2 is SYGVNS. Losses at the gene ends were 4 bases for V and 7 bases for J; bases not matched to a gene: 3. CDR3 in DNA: TGTGCCAGCAGTGCGACAGGGGGCAGTGAAAAACTGTTTTTT. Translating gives CASSATGGSEKLFF.